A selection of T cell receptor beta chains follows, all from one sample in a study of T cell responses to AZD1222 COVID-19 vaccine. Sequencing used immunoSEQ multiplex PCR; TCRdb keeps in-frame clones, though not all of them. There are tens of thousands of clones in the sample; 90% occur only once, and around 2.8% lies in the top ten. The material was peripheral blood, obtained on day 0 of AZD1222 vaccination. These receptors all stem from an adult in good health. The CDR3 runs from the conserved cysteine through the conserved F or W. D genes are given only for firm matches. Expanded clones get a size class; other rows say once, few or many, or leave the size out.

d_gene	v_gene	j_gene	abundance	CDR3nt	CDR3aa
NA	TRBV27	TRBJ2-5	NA	TGTGCCAGCAGTTCCACAGGGAACAGAGAAGAGACCCAGTACTTC	CASSSTGNREETQYF
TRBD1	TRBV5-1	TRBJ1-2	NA	TGCGCCAGCAGCCCGGGACAGGGTAACTATGGCTACACCTTC	CASSPGQGNYGYTF
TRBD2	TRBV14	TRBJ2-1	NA	TGTGCCAGCAGCCAACTAGCGGCCTCCTACAATGAGCAGTTCTTC	CASSQLAASYNEQFF
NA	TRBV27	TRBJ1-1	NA	TGTGCCAGCAGTTTAGAGCCGAACACTGAAGCTTTCTTT	CASSLEPNTEAFF
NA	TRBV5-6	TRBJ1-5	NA	TGTGCCAGCAGCAACGGGGATCAGCCCCAGCATTTT	CASSNGDQPQHF
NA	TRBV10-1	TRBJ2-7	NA	TGCGCCAGCAGTGAGTCGATTTCAGGTCCAGACGAGCAGTACTTC	CASSESISGPDEQYF
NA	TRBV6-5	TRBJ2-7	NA	TGTGCCAGCAATCGGGCGGGCTCCTACGAGCAGTACTTC	CASNRAGSYEQYF
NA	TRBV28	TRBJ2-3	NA	TGTGCCAGCAGTTTATCCCCCGGGGTTAGGGGTCGCACAGATACGCAGTATTTT	CASSLSPGVRGRTDTQYF
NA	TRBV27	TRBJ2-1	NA	TGTGCCAGCATGGGGGGCCTGGGGTATGAGCAGTTCTTC	CASMGGLGYEQFF
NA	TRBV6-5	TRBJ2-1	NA	TGTGCCAGCAGTTACTCGAGTAGCGGTGGTGAGCAGTTCTTC	CASSYSSSGGEQFF
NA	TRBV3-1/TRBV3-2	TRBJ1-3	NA	TGTGCCAGCAGCGACATCCAGAAAGGAAACACCATATATTTT	CASSDIQKGNTIYF
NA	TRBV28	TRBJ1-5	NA	TGTGCCAGCAGTCCCCCTGGAGGGAGGAATCGCGGGGGGAATGGCAATCAGCCCCAGCATTTT	CASSPPGGRNRGGNGNQPQHF
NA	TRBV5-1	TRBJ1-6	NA	TGCGCCAGCAGCTTGGCCTGGACATCCTCAGGGTCACCCCTCCACTTT	CASSLAWTSSGSPLHF
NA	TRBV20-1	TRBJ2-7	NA	TGCAGTGCTAGAGGGTACGAGCAGTACTTC	CSARGYEQYF
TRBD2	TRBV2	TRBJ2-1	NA	TGTGCCAGCAGTGTACCGGGGGGCTCCTACAATGAGCAGTTCTTC	CASSVPGGSYNEQFF
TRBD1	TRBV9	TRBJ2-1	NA	TGTGCCAGCAGCGTAAGCCCAGGACAGGGCTCCTACAATGAGCAGTTCTTC	CASSVSPGQGSYNEQFF
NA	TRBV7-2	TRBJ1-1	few	TGTGCCAGCAGAACAGGGCCGGGCGCTGAAGCTTTCTTT	CASRTGPGAEAFF
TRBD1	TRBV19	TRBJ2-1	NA	TGTGCCAGTTGTGGGACAGAATACAATGAGCAGTTCTTC	CASCGTEYNEQFF
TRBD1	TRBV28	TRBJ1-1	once	TGTGCCAGCACCCACCGAGGGGGCGCCGCTGAAGCTTTCTTT	CASTHRGGAAEAFF
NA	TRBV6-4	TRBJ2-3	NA	TGTGCCAGCAGTGACGGTTCAGGGGCAAGAGGGGCAGATACGCAGTATTTT	CASSDGSGARGADTQYF